Listed below are T cell receptor beta chains from one sample, sequenced in a study of T-cell reconstitution after alpha-beta-depleted transplantation in children. A single record per CDR3 protein comes from TCRdb applying MiXCR to the PCR reads. The data contain 200,000 to 300,000 distinct CDR3 sequences, just under 8.5% of them singletons. The source material was PBMCs, mostly from graft donor cells, sampled 180 days after TCRalphabeta/CD19-depleted stem cell transplant. The receptors here all came from a male patient younger than 18 who had a stem cell transplant for acute lymphoblastic leukemia, so the T cells may come from the graft donor. Both conserved end residues are part of each CDR3. A D gene is named only where the DNA matches it firmly. Clone size appears in some rows only: once, few, many, or a class for an expanded clone.

TRBD2,TRBJ2-1,many,TRBV29-1,CSVEGGGSYNEQFF,TGCAGCGTTGAAGGCGGGGGCTCCTACAATGAGCAGTTCTTC
-,TRBJ1-6,many,TRBV11-2,CASSSLTGPGSPLHF,TGTGCCAGCAGCTCCTTGACAGGTCCCGGGTCACCCCTCCACTTT
TRBD1,TRBJ1-5,many,TRBV19,CASSSTRDRYQPQHF,TGTGCCAGTAGTAGCACCCGGGACAGGTATCAGCCCCAGCATTTT
-,TRBJ2-5,many,TRBV5-6,CASSLGGLAAQTQYF,TGTGCCAGCAGCTTGGGGGGGCTAGCGGCCCAGACCCAGTACTTC
-,TRBJ2-5,many,TRBV20-1,CSARDGGQETQYF,TGCAGTGCTAGAGATGGAGGCCAAGAGACCCAGTACTTC
-,TRBJ1-5,many,TRBV6-5,CASSYSGNLDQPQHF,TGTGCCAGCAGTTACTCGGGGAATTTAGATCAGCCCCAGCATTTT
TRBD2,TRBJ2-7,many,TRBV29-1,CSVAAGAYEQYF,TGCAGCGTTGCCGCGGGAGCCTACGAGCAGTACTTC
TRBD1,TRBJ2-6,-,TRBV12-3/TRBV12-4,CASNTPGQGSYGANVLTF,TGTGCCAGCAACACACCGGGACAGGGCTCCTATGGGGCCAACGTCCTGACTTTC
TRBD2,TRBJ2-1,many,TRBV28,CASLWGGSNEQFF,TGTGCCAGCCTCTGGGGGGGTAGCAATGAGCAGTTCTTC
-,TRBJ1-2,few,TRBV18,CASSPPPGEAYGYTF,TGTGCCAGCTCACCGCCACCAGGGGAGGCCTATGGCTACACCTTC
-,TRBJ2-7,many,TRBV10-3,CAIMKAGVGREQYF,TGTGCCATCATGAAGGCAGGGGTAGGGAGAGAGCAGTACTTC
TRBD1,TRBJ1-5,many,TRBV6-1,CASSKGQGFHQPQHF,TGTGCCAGCAGTAAGGGACAGGGTTTTCATCAGCCCCAGCATTTT
-,TRBJ2-3,many,TRBV4-3,CASSQGRDLYVDTQYF,TGCGCCAGCAGCCAAGGAAGGGACCTCTACGTTGATACGCAGTATTTT
-,TRBJ1-2,many,TRBV12-3/TRBV12-4,CASSPGPPYGYTF,TGTGCCAGCAGTCCCGGGCCTCCCTATGGCTACACCTTC
-,TRBJ1-1,many,TRBV20-1,CSARSARGGNTEAFF,TGCAGTGCTAGATCGGCCCGTGGGGGGAACACTGAAGCTTTCTTT
-,TRBJ2-5,many,TRBV20-1,CSAATQGETQYF,TGCAGTGCTGCCACTCAAGGGGAGACCCAGTACTTC
-,TRBJ2-5,many,TRBV20-1,CSARSLAETQYF,TGCAGTGCTAGGAGTCTAGCGGAGACCCAGTACTTC
-,TRBJ2-2,-,TRBV5-1,CASSPQGSGVSGELFF,TGCGCCAGCAGCCCACAGGGCTCGGGCGTCTCCGGGGAGCTGTTTTTT
-,TRBJ1-5,many,TRBV20-1,CSARQGGSSNQPQHF,TGCAGTGCTAGACAGGGCGGGAGTAGCAATCAGCCCCAGCATTTT
-,TRBJ1-3,many,TRBV4-1,CASSQDSGSSARTIYF,TGCGCCAGCAGCCAAGACTCGGGCTCTAGTGCGAGGACCATATATTTT
TRBD1,TRBJ2-1,many,TRBV7-6,CASSFHRDRVENEQFF,TGTGCCAGCAGCTTTCATCGGGACAGGGTAGAGAATGAGCAGTTCTTC
-,TRBJ2-7,many,TRBV3-1,CASSQGTDSSYEQYF,TGTGCCAGCAGCCAAGGGACCGACAGTTCCTACGAGCAGTACTTC
-,TRBJ2-3,many,TRBV12-3/TRBV12-4,CASSLTPGTDTQYF,TGTGCCAGCAGTCTCACCCCCGGCACAGATACGCAGTATTTT
TRBD1,TRBJ2-3,many,TRBV12-3/TRBV12-4,CASRPGQGARGTQYF,TGTGCCAGCCGCCCCGGACAGGGGGCTCGTGGTACGCAGTATTTT
TRBD2,TRBJ2-1,-,TRBV7-8,CASRPGLADNEQFF,TGTGCCAGCCGCCCGGGACTAGCGGACAATGAGCAGTTCTTC
-,TRBJ1-3,many,TRBV28,CATAVTWLAGNTIYF,TGTGCCACCGCCGTGACATGGTTAGCTGGAAACACCATATATTTT
TRBD1,TRBJ2-7,-,TRBV7-6,CASSHPGTGSREQYF,TGTGCCAGCAGCCACCCCGGGACAGGGTCGAGGGAGCAGTACTTC
-,TRBJ2-1,many,TRBV24-1,CATSTGYRGNEQFF,TGTGCCACCAGTACCGGGTACCGCGGCAATGAGCAGTTCTTC
TRBD1,TRBJ2-2,many,TRBV28,CASSFRAGGFTGELFF,TGTGCCAGCAGTTTCAGGGCAGGGGGCTTCACCGGGGAGCTGTTTTTT
TRBD2,TRBJ2-3,many,TRBV28,CASSSPSSGGHWDTQYF,TGTGCCAGCAGTTCCCCGAGTAGCGGGGGGCATTGGGATACGCAGTATTTT
TRBD1,TRBJ2-7,many,TRBV4-2,CASSHAGTGAYEQYF,TGTGCCAGCAGCCACGCCGGGACAGGGGCCTACGAGCAGTACTTC
-,TRBJ2-7,many,TRBV20-1,CSASSLVVYEQYF,TGCAGTGCTAGCAGTCTAGTAGTATACGAGCAGTACTTC
TRBD1,TRBJ2-7,many,TRBV5-6,CASSLEPGGSYEQYF,TGTGCCAGCAGCTTGGAGCCAGGGGGCTCCTACGAGCAGTACTTC
TRBD2,TRBJ2-5,many,TRBV9,CASSVGTTSAGETQYF,TGTGCCAGCAGCGTAGGAACCACTAGCGCCGGCGAGACCCAGTACTTC
-,TRBJ1-5,many,TRBV3-1,CASSQDLVVQPQHF,TGTGCCAGCAGCCAAGATCTTGTGGTTCAGCCCCAGCATTTT
-,TRBJ2-3,many,TRBV7-3,CASILRPGDTQYF,TGTGCCAGCATTCTTCGCCCCGGGGATACGCAGTATTTT
-,TRBJ2-5,-,TRBV7-6,CASSPSYIETQYF,TGTGCCAGCAGCCCCTCCTACATAGAGACCCAGTACTTC
-,TRBJ2-6,few,TRBV29-1,CSVSSGANVLTF,TGCAGCGTTTCCTCTGGGGCCAACGTCCTGACTTTC
-,TRBJ1-2,many,TRBV28,CASSPRLSWGYTF,TGTGCCAGCAGTCCAAGGCTCTCTTGGGGCTACACCTTC
TRBD2,TRBJ2-3,many,TRBV5-1,CSSSSRTSGRDTQYF,TGCTCCAGCAGCTCCCGTACTAGCGGGAGGGATACGCAGTATTTT
TRBD1,TRBJ2-5,many,TRBV29-1,CSVESEDRGLWETQYF,TGCAGCGTTGAATCCGAGGACAGGGGGCTATGGGAGACCCAGTACTTC
TRBD2,TRBJ2-7,many,TRBV3-1,CASSPPRTSGYEQYF,TGTGCCAGCAGCCCACCTAGGACTAGTGGCTACGAGCAGTACTTC
-,TRBJ2-1,once,TRBV5-6,CASSFRISSYNEQFF,TGTGCCAGCAGCTTTAGGATAAGCTCCTACAATGAGCAGTTCTTC
TRBD1,TRBJ2-7,many,TRBV29-1,CSVGGTGASYEQYF,TGCAGCGTTGGGGGGACAGGGGCCTCCTACGAGCAGTACTTC
-,TRBJ2-7,many,TRBV10-2,CASSELVGADYEQYF,TGCGCCAGCAGTGAGTTGGTGGGGGCGGACTACGAGCAGTACTTC
-,TRBJ2-1,many,TRBV7-8,CASSLEANSYNEQFF,TGTGCCAGCAGCTTAGAAGCAAATTCCTACAATGAGCAGTTCTTC
-,TRBJ1-2,few,TRBV4-2,CASSQDRVENGYTF,TGTGCCAGCAGCCAAGACAGGGTGGAGAATGGCTACACCTTC
-,TRBJ2-2,-,TRBV4-3,CASSPHRDTTGELFF,TGCGCCAGCAGCCCCCACAGGGACACCACCGGGGAGCTGTTTTTT
-,TRBJ2-2,many,TRBV15,CATSRRQSELFF,TGTGCCACCAGCAGACGTCAGTCCGAGCTGTTTTTT
-,TRBJ2-7,-,TRBV9,CASSVGGDNSYEQYF,TGTGCCAGCAGCGTAGGAGGGGACAACTCCTACGAGCAGTACTTC
-,TRBJ1-2,many,TRBV6-5,CASSPGGWGYTF,TGTGCCAGCAGTCCTGGCGGGTGGGGCTACACCTTC
TRBD2,TRBJ2-7,many,TRBV29-1,CSVDTTSGGHYYEQYF,TGCAGCGTTGACACTACTAGCGGGGGGCACTACTACGAGCAGTACTTC